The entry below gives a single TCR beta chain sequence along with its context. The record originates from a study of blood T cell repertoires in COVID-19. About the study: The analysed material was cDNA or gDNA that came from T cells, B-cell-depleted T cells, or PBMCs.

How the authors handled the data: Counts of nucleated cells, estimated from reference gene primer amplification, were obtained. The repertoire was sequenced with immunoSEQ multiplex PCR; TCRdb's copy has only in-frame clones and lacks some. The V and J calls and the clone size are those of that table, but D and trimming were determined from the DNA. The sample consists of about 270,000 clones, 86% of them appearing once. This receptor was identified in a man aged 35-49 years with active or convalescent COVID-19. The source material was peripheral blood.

In nucleotides, the CDR3 is TGTGCCAGCAGCTTAGGGGAGGGGAATACGCAGTATTTT. This codes for CASSLGEGNTQYF. V and J are TRBV7-9 and TRBJ2-3, with TRBD2 identical over 7 bases. V lost 1 base to trimming and J lost 7 bases; unmatched junction nucleotides: 2. CDR3 length: 13 amino acids. CDR1 and CDR2 from the germline V gene are SEHNR and FQNEAQ (reference sequence).